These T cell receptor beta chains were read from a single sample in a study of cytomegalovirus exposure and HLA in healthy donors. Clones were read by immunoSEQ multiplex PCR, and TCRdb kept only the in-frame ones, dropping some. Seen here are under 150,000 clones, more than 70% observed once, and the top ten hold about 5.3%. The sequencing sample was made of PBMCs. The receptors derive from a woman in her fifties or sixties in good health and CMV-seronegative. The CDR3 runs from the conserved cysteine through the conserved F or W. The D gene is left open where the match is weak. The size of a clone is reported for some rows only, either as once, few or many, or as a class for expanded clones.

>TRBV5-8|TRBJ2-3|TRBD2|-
TGTGCCAGCAGCTTGTTCCCGGCGGGGGGGTTTGTAGATACGCAGTATTTT
CASSLFPAGGFVDTQYF
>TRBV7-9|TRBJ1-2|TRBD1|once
TGTGCCAGCAGCTTAGGTACAGGGGTAAATGGCTACACCTTC
CASSLGTGVNGYTF
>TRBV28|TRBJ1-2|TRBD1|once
TGTGCCAGCAGCCAGACAGGGATCTATGGCTACACCTTC
CASSQTGIYGYTF
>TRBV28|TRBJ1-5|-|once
TGTGCCAGCAGTTTATCGGCAGGGTATCAGCCCCAGCATTTT
CASSLSAGYQPQHF
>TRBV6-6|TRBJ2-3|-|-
TGTGCCAGCAGTTCCCAGATCCCGCCAGATACGCAGTATTTT
CASSSQIPPDTQYF
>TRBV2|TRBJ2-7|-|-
TGTGCCAGCACTCAACAAAACAGTCAATTTTCCTACGAGCAGTACTTC
CASTQQNSQFSYEQYF
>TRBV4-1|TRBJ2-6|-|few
TGCGCCAGCAGCCAGACAGGCAGCTCTGGGGCCAACGTCCTGACTTTC
CASSQTGSSGANVLTF
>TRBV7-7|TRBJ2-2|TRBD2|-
TGTGCTAGCAGCCGAGGGGGACTAGCGGGGAATACCGGGGAGCTGTTTTTT
CASSRGGLAGNTGELFF
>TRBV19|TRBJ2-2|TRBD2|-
TGTGCCAGTAGTATAGCTAGCGGGAACACCGGGGAGCTGTTTTTT
CASSIASGNTGELFF
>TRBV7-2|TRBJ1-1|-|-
TGTGCCAGCAGCGAACGTCTTGCGGGACCCAACACTGAAGCTTTCTTT
CASSERLAGPNTEAFF
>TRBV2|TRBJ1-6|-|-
TGTGCCAGCAGTTTAGGGGCCTCCTATAATTCACCCCTCCACTTT
CASSLGASYNSPLHF
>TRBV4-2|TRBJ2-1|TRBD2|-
TGTGCCAGCAGCCAAGTGGCCGGGGGGGACCATGAGCAGTTCTTC
CASSQVAGGDHEQFF
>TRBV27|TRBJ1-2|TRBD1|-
TGTGCCAGCAGTGGGGGACAGGGGGCTGGGGGCTATGGCTACACCTTC
CASSGGQGAGGYGYTF
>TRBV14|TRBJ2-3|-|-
TGTGCCAGCAGCCAAGGGCGACAGGCGCCAGATACGCAGTATTTT
CASSQGRQAPDTQYF
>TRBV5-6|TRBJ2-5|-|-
TGTGCCAGCAGCTTAGGGGGGGGGCTTTCCGGAGAGACCCAGTACTTC
CASSLGGGLSGETQYF
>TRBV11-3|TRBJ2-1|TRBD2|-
TGTGCCAGCAGCTTAGATACGACTAGCGGGGGGCGTGAGCAGTTCTTC
CASSLDTTSGGREQFF
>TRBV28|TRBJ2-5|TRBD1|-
TGTGCCAGCAGTTTCGTCGGAAACAGGGGGCCGGGGACCCAGTACTTC
CASSFVGNRGPGTQYF
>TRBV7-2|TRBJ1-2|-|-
TGTGCCAGCAGCTTAGTAGACTACGGCTATGGCTACACCTTC
CASSLVDYGYGYTF
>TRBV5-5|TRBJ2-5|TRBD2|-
TGTGCCAGCAGCCAAGGACTAGGCCTACAAGAGACCCAGTACTTC
CASSQGLGLQETQYF
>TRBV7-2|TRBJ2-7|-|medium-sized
TGTGCCAGCAGCTCGACTAGTTTGGCCTACGAGCAGTACTTC
CASSSTSLAYEQYF
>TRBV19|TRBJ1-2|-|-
TGTGCCATAGGGGGGGACGCCAAAGGCTACACCTTC
CAIGGDAKGYTF
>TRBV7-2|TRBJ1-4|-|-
TGTGCCAGCAGCTTACCGGAAAAACTGTTTTTT
CASSLPEKLFF
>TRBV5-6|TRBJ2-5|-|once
TGTGCCAGCAGCTTGAGTCATTCGCAGGGACTGGGGCTTGAGACCCAGTACTTC
CASSLSHSQGLGLETQYF
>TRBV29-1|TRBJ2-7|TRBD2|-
TGCAGCGTCAAGACTAGCGCTACTTACGAGCAGTACTTC
CSVKTSATYEQYF
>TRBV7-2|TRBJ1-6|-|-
TGTGCCAGCAGCCCCCTGCTAAGGGGGTCACCCCTCCACTTT
CASSPLLRGSPLHF
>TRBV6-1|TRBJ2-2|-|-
TGTGCCAGCAGTGTCGCGGGGCAGAACACCGGGGAGCTGTTTTTT
CASSVAGQNTGELFF
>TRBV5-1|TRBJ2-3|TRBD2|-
TGCGCCAGCAGCTTGTGGGGACTAGCGCAAAGCACAGATACGCAGTATTTT
CASSLWGLAQSTDTQYF
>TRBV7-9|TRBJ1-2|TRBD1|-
TGTGCCAGCAGCTTGGGACAGGAAGCTTTTAACTATGGCTACACCTTC
CASSLGQEAFNYGYTF
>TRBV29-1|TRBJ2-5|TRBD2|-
TGCAGCGTTGGGGGGCAGACTAGCGGGGGGCCACAAGAGACCCAGTACTTC
CSVGGQTSGGPQETQYF
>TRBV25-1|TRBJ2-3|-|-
TGTGCCAGCAGTGACTCGGGTAGGACAGATACGCAGTATTTT
CASSDSGRTDTQYF
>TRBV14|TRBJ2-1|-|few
TGTGCCAGCAGCCAAGACCGGCGGGCGGGTGAGCAGTTCTTC
CASSQDRRAGEQFF
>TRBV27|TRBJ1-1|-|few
TGTGCCAGCAGCCGGCGTTCGACAGTATCGAACACTGAAGCTTTCTTT
CASSRRSTVSNTEAFF